The clone carrying this T cell receptor beta chain was detected ten times or more. This CDR3 region has 17 residues. V lost 0 bases and J lost 0, with 14 bases in between. CDR1 MNHEY and CDR2 SMNVEV come from the germline V gene (reference sequence). This entry comes from a study of T cells after yellow fever vaccination. TCRdb reprocessed the 5' RACE reads with MiXCR, giving one entry per CDR3 protein. This sample has over 130,000 distinct CDR3 sequences; 7.7% occur once, and the top ten carry roughly 0.76%. Sequenced here: CD4+ T cells sorted from PBMCs, sampled 5 days after the yellow fever booster vaccination. V and J are TRBV27 and TRBJ1-1; maybe TRBD1 (5 bases). This sequence was found in a man younger than 45 who received the YFV17D yellow fever vaccine. The CDR3 reads CASSLSVTGLLNTEAFF. As DNA, the CDR3 is TGTGCCAGCAGTTTATCGGTCACGGGACTTTTGAACACTGAAGCTTTCTTT.